The rows below give T cell receptor beta chains drawn from one sample of a study of blood T cell repertoires in COVID-19. The repertoire was sequenced with immunoSEQ multiplex PCR; TCRdb's copy has only in-frame clones and lacks some. Among tens of thousands of clones listed, 70% to 90% were seen once. Material: peripheral blood. These receptor sequences come from a man older than 75 with acute or convalescent COVID-19. Each CDR3 is given with its conserved first and last residue. Fields, in order: CDR3 DNA, CDR3 protein, CDR3 length, V gene, J gene, clone size, D gene. The D gene is left open where the match is weak. Expanded clones get a size class; other rows say once, few or many, or leave the size out.

cdr3_nt: TGTGCCATCAGTGGGGGGACAGCCTACAATGAGCAGTTCTTC
cdr3_aa: CAISGGTAYNEQFF
cdr3_length: 14
v_call: TRBV10-3
j_call: TRBJ2-1
clone_size: NA
d_call: TRBD1

cdr3_nt: TGTGCCAGCAGCTTATCCTTAACAGGAACTTCCTATGGCTACACCTTC
cdr3_aa: CASSLSLTGTSYGYTF
cdr3_length: 16
v_call: TRBV7-9
j_call: TRBJ1-2
clone_size: NA
d_call: NA

cdr3_nt: TGTGCCAGCAGTGATCTACTCGTGAACACTGAAGCTTTCTTT
cdr3_aa: CASSDLLVNTEAFF
cdr3_length: 14
v_call: TRBV6-1
j_call: TRBJ1-1
clone_size: NA
d_call: NA

cdr3_nt: TGTGCCAGTAGTGGGATAGGGCACAGGCCCAACACTGAAGCTTTCTTT
cdr3_aa: CASSGIGHRPNTEAFF
cdr3_length: 16
v_call: TRBV19
j_call: TRBJ1-1
clone_size: NA
d_call: NA

cdr3_nt: TGTGCCACTGACCGGGAGGCCCCCCACGAGCAGTACTTC
cdr3_aa: CATDREAPHEQYF
cdr3_length: 13
v_call: TRBV19
j_call: TRBJ2-7
clone_size: NA
d_call: TRBD2

cdr3_nt: TGTGCCAGAAGCTCAACGACAGGGGGGAATTCACCCCTCCACTTT
cdr3_aa: CARSSTTGGNSPLHF
cdr3_length: 15
v_call: TRBV5-3
j_call: TRBJ1-6
clone_size: NA
d_call: TRBD1

cdr3_nt: TGTGCCAGCAGCTTAGTCAGGCCTACCCAAGAGACCCAGTACTTC
cdr3_aa: CASSLVRPTQETQYF
cdr3_length: 15
v_call: TRBV7-9
j_call: TRBJ2-5
clone_size: NA
d_call: NA

cdr3_nt: TGTGCCTTGCTGGCAGTTGGCTCCTACGAGCAGTACTTC
cdr3_aa: CALLAVGSYEQYF
cdr3_length: 13
v_call: TRBV2
j_call: TRBJ2-7
clone_size: NA
d_call: NA

cdr3_nt: TGTGCCAGCAGCTTATTGGCAGGGGGGAATTCACCCCTCCACTTT
cdr3_aa: CASSLLAGGNSPLHF
cdr3_length: 15
v_call: TRBV7-8
j_call: TRBJ1-6
clone_size: NA
d_call: TRBD1

cdr3_nt: TGTGCCAGCAGTCCCTCCCTTCTCCGCACAGATACGCAGTATTTT
cdr3_aa: CASSPSLLRTDTQYF
cdr3_length: 15
v_call: TRBV27
j_call: TRBJ2-3
clone_size: NA
d_call: NA

cdr3_nt: TGTGCCAGCAGTGTCAACAGGGAAGTTTCACCCCTCCACTTT
cdr3_aa: CASSVNREVSPLHF
cdr3_length: 14
v_call: TRBV2
j_call: TRBJ1-6
clone_size: NA
d_call: NA

cdr3_nt: TGCGCCAGCAGCTTGGCTCAAGGGGTACGGAACACTGAAGCTTTCTTT
cdr3_aa: CASSLAQGVRNTEAFF
cdr3_length: 16
v_call: TRBV5-1
j_call: TRBJ1-1
clone_size: NA
d_call: NA

cdr3_nt: TGTGCCAGCAGCTTAGGGAGCGGGGGTGGGTACGAGCAGTACTTC
cdr3_aa: CASSLGSGGGYEQYF
cdr3_length: 15
v_call: TRBV7-6
j_call: TRBJ2-7
clone_size: NA
d_call: TRBD2

cdr3_nt: TGTGCCAGTAGTATTGGGGCTGATTCACCCCTCCACTTT
cdr3_aa: CASSIGADSPLHF
cdr3_length: 13
v_call: TRBV19
j_call: TRBJ1-6
clone_size: NA
d_call: NA

cdr3_nt: TGTGCCAGCAGCGTAGGCGCAGGGGAAGGTTATGGCTACACCTTC
cdr3_aa: CASSVGAGEGYGYTF
cdr3_length: 15
v_call: TRBV9
j_call: TRBJ1-2
clone_size: NA
d_call: NA

cdr3_nt: TGTGCCAGCAGCCAAACGACTATCTACAATGAGCAGTTCTTC
cdr3_aa: CASSQTTIYNEQFF
cdr3_length: 14
v_call: TRBV14
j_call: TRBJ2-1
clone_size: NA
d_call: NA

cdr3_nt: TGCGCCAGCAGCTTGGGCTTTACTGAAAACACCATATATTTT
cdr3_aa: CASSLGFTENTIYF
cdr3_length: 14
v_call: TRBV5-1
j_call: TRBJ1-3
clone_size: NA
d_call: NA

cdr3_nt: TGTGCCAGCTCACCACCAGGGAAGGGGGAAAAACTGTTTTTT
cdr3_aa: CASSPPGKGEKLFF
cdr3_length: 14
v_call: TRBV18
j_call: TRBJ1-4
clone_size: NA
d_call: NA

cdr3_nt: TGTGCCAGTAGTACGACACAGGGGGCAGGAAACATTCAGTACTTC
cdr3_aa: CASSTTQGAGNIQYF
cdr3_length: 15
v_call: TRBV19
j_call: TRBJ2-4
clone_size: NA
d_call: TRBD1

cdr3_nt: TGTGCCAGCAGTTTATATCCGACTAGCGGGGGGTTCGCGAACACCGGGGAGCTGTTTTTT
cdr3_aa: CASSLYPTSGGFANTGELFF
cdr3_length: 20
v_call: TRBV27
j_call: TRBJ2-2
clone_size: once
d_call: TRBD2

cdr3_nt: TGTGCCAGCAGTTTAGAGGACAGGACAGCTTTCTTT
cdr3_aa: CASSLEDRTAFF
cdr3_length: 12
v_call: TRBV12-3/TRBV12-4
j_call: TRBJ1-1
clone_size: NA
d_call: TRBD1